The present T cell receptor (beta chain) was sequenced within a study of CD4 T cells in relation to SARS-CoV-2 and coronaviruses. J was trimmed by 2 bases and V by 7 bases; bases with no gene match: 18. Germline V gene sequence: CDR1 SSHAT, CDR2 FNYEAQ (reference sequence). This CDR3 spans 19 amino acids. Notes on the study in general: Memory recall responses, not primary responses primed in culture, are what the assay detects.

Unexposed donor CD4+ T cells date from about 2010-2018, before the COVID-19 pandemic. About this clone itself: What it binds is not known.

Using immunoSEQ multiplex PCR, the repertoire was profiled, and TCRdb retains in-frame clones only, with some absent. The data contain about 59,000 clones, 75% to 90% of them seen just once; the ten biggest clones take up approximately 1.5%. The sample taken for sequencing was memory CD4+ T cells from PBMCs. The V gene is TRBV7-7, the J gene TRBJ2-5; 11 positions agree with TRBD2. The receptor's source is a human donor in good health. CDR3 amino acids: CASTPGGLAGGTKQETQYF. The CDR3 nucleotides are TGTGCCAGCACCCCGGGGGGGCTAGCGGGAGGCACTAAACAAGAGACCCAGTACTTC. The variable domain in full, with the rest retrieved from reference TRBV7-7 and TRBJ2-5, is GAGVSQSPRYKVTKRGQDVTLRCDPISSHATLYWYQQALGQGPEFLTYFNYEAQPDKSGLPSDRFSAERPEGSISTLTIQRTEQRDSAMYRCASTPGGLAGGTKQETQYFGPGTRLLVL.